The following is a T cell receptor beta chain sequence with its context. What it recognizes is unknown. The sample belongs to a study of blood T cells in healthy people across ages. Study-wide results and limits: With age, beta diversity per million T cells declined roughly linearly, significantly by approximately 41. The study found TCR beta diversity correlated strongly with naive T cell percentage.

The second PCR ran roughly 7 to 12 cycles with a sample-barcoded 5' primer and J-beta primers. From the 5' RACE reads, TCRdb called clonotypes with MiXCR, one entry per CDR3 protein. Altogether some 1,800,000 distinct CDR3 sequences are present, more than 35% being singletons, with the ten largest covering approximately 22%. This CDR3 contains 14 residues. V was cut by 6 bases and J by 5 bases, with 14 bases left in between. Germline CDR1 and CDR2: SNHLY and FYNNEI. The V call is TRBV2, the J call TRBJ2-1; TRBD2 might be the D (6 bases). The TCR was taken from a human donor in good health. Source material: blood. The CDR3 coding sequence is TGTGCCAGCAGAGCCGGGAGTAAAAACAATGAGCAGTTCTTC. Residues: CASRAGSKNNEQFF.